Each of the 8 T cell receptor beta chains below was sequenced from the same sample in a study of CXCR3-negative and CXCR3-positive naive CD8 T cells. cDNA libraries for TRB were generated by 5' RACE incorporating UMI labels. TCRdb reanalyzed the 5' RACE reads and collapses them to one entry per CDR3 protein, without DNA. The table lists tens of thousands of distinct CDR3 sequences. The specimen sequenced was memory CD8+ T cells from blood. The receptor source for this set is a human donor in good health. Some clones in this sample may be carry-over from other donors' samples.

The chain joins TRBV6-2 or TRBV6-3 to TRBJ2-7. The germline CDR1 and CDR2 sequences are MNHEY and SVGEGT. The CDR3 runs 14 residues. Here the CDR3 reads CASSYSGGPYEQYF.

The V and J genes are TRBV28 and TRBJ2-1; TCRdb gives TRBD1 as the D gene, but with no DNA this cannot be confirmed. CDR1 MDHEN and CDR2 SYDVKM come from the germline V gene. CDR3 length: 18 amino acids. Here the CDR3 reads CASSFSSSGHPSYNEQFF.

V and J are TRBV7-9 and TRBJ1-1. The CDR3 extends over 13 amino acids. CDR1 and CDR2 from the germline V gene are SEHNR and FQNEAQ (reference sequence). CDR3 loop: CASSRLWDTEAFF.

The V call is TRBV20-1, the J call TRBJ1-3; TCRdb's assignment of TRBD1 cannot be checked, as there is no DNA. CDR3 size: 18 residues. Germline CDR1 reads DFQATT; CDR2 reads SNEGSKA (reference sequence). This chain's CDR3 is CSARDSLGQGYSGNTIYF.

This CDR3 is CASSWGGQGSSYNEQFF. The chain uses TRBV5-1 and TRBJ2-1; checking the TCRdb D call of TRBD1 is not possible without DNA. This CDR3 spans 17 amino acids. Germline V gene lookup returns CDR1 SGHRS and CDR2 YFSETQ.

The chain uses TRBV27 and TRBJ2-7; TCRdb returns TRBD1, unconfirmable since there is no DNA. This CDR3 has 15 amino acids. Germline CDR1 reads MNHEY; CDR2 reads SMNVEV (reference sequence). This CDR3 is CASRRSEGALDEQYF.

J is TRBJ2-7 and V is TRBV4-3. The CDR3 is 14 amino acids. Germline V gene lookup returns CDR1 LGHNA and CDR2 YSLEER. The CDR3: CASSQGAGFYEQYF.

The chain employs TRBV20-1 and TRBJ1-5. The CDR3 is made up of 13 amino acids. CDR1 and CDR2 from the germline V gene are DFQATT and SNEGSKA (reference sequence). CDR3 protein: CSARGHSNQPQHF.